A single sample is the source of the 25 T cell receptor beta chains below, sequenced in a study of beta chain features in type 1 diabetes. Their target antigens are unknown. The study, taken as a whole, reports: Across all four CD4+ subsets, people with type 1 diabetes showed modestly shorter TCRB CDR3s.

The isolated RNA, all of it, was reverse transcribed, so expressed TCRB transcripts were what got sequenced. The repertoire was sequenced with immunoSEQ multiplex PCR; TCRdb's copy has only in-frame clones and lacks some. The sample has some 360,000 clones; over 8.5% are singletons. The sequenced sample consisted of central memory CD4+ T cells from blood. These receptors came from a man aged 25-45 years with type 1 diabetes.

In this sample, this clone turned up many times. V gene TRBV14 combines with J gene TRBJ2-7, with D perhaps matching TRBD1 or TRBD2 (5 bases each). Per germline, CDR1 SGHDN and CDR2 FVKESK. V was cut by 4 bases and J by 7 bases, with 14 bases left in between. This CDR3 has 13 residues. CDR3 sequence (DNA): TGTGCCAGCAGCCGCACGGGACGGCGGGAGCAGTACTTC. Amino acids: CASSRTGRREQYF.

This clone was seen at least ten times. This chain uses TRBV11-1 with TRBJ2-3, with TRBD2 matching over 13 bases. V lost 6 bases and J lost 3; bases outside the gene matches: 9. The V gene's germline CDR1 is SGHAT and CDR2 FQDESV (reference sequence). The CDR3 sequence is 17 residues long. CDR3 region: CASRLRLAGGPTDTQYF. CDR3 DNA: TGTGCCAGCAGGCTTAGACTAGCGGGAGGCCCTACAGATACGCAGTATTTT.

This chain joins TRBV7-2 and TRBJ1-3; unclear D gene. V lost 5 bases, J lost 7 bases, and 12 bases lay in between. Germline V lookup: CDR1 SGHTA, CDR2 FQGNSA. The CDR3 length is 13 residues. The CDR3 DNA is TGTGCCAGCAGCCCGAGCGGGGTGAACACCATATATTTT. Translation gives CASSPSGVNTIYF.

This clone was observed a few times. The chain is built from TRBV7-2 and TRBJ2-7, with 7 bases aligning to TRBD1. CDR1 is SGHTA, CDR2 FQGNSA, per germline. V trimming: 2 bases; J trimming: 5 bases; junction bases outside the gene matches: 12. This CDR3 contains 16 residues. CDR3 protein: CASSLWVRSGGNEQYF. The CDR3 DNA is TGTGCCAGCAGCTTATGGGTTCGTTCAGGGGGTAACGAGCAGTACTTC.

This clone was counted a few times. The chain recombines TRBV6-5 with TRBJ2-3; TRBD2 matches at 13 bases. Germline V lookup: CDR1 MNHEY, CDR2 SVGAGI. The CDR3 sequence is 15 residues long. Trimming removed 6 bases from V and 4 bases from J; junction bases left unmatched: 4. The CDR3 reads CASRGTSGMADTQYF. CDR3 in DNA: TGTGCCAGCAGGGGGACTAGCGGGATGGCAGATACGCAGTATTTT.

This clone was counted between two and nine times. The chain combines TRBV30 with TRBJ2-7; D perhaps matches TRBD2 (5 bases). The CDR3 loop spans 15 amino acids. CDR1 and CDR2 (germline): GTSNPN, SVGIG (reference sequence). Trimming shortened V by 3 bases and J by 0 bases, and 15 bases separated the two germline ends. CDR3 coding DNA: TGTGCCTGGAGGCTCCCGGGAAGGAGCTCCTACGAGCAGTACTTC. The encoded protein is CAWRLPGRSSYEQYF.

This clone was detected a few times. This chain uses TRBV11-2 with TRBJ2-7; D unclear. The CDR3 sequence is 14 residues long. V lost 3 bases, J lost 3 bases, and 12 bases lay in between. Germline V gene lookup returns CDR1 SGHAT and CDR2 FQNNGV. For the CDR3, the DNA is TGTGCCAGCAGCTTCAGACATGAAGACTACGAGCAGTACTTC. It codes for CASSFRHEDYEQYF.

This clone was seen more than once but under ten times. The CDR3 DNA is TGTGCCAGCAGCTTGGCGGTGATGCAGATCTCCTACAATGAGCAGTTCTTC. Protein product: CASSLAVMQISYNEQFF. This chain links TRBV5-8 with TRBJ2-1; D is undetermined. Per germline, CDR1 SGHTS and CDR2 YDEGEE. V lost 0 bases, J lost 0 bases, and 13 bases lay in between. There are 17 residues in the CDR3.

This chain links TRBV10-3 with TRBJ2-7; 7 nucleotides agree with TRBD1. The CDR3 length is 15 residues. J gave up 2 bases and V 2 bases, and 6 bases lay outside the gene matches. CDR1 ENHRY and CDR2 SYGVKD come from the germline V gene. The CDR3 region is CAISEMRGPTYEQYF. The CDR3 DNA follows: TGTGCCATCAGTGAGATGAGGGGGCCCACCTACGAGCAGTACTTC.

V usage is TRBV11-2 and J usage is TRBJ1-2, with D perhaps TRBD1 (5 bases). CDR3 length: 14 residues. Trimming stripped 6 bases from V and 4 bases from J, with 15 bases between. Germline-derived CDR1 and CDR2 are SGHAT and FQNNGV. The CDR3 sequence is CASRDRDRVYGYTF. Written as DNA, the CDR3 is TGTGCCAGCAGGGATCGGGACCGGGTCTATGGCTACACCTTC. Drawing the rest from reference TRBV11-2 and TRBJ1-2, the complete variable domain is EAGVAQSPRYKIIEKRQSVAFWCNPISGHATLYWYQQILGQGPKLLIQFQNNGVVDDSQLPKDRFSAERLKGVDSTLKIQPAKLEDSAVYLCASRDRDRVYGYTFGSGTRLTVV.

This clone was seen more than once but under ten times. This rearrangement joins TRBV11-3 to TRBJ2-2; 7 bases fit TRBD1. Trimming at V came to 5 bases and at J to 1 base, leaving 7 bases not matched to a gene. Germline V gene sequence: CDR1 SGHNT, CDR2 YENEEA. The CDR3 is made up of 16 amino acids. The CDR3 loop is CASSLRTGRNTGELFF. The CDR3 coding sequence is TGTGCCAGCAGCCTCCGGACAGGCCGGAACACCGGGGAGCTGTTTTTT.

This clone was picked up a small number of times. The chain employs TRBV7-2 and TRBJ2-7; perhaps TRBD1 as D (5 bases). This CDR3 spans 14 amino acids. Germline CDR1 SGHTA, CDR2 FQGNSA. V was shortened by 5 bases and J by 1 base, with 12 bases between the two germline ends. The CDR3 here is CASSPVTVSYEQYF. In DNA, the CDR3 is TGTGCCAGCAGCCCAGTGACAGTTTCCTACGAGCAGTACTTC.

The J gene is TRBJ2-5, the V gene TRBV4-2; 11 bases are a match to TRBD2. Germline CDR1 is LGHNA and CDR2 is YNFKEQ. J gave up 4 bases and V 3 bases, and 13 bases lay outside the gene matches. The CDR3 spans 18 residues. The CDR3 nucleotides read TGTGCCAGCAGCCACCATCTAGCGGGAGGCCCAAAGAGAGAGACCCAGTACTTC. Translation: CASSHHLAGGPKRETQYF.

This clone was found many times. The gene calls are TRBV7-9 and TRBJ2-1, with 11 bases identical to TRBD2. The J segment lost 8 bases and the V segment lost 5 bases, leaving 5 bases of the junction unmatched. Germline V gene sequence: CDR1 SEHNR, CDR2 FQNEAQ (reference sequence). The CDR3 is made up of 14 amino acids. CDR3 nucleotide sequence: TGTGCCAGCAGCCTGGGGGGACTAGCGGATGAGCAGTTCTTC. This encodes CASSLGGLADEQFF.

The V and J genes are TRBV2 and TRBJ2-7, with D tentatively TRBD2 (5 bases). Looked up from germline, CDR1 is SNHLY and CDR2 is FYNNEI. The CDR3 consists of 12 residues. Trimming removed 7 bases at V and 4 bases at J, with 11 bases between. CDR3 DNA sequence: TGTGCCAGCACGGGGTTCGGGTACGAGCAGTACTTC. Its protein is CASTGFGYEQYF. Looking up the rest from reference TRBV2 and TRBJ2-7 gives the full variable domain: EPEVTQTPSHQVTQMGQEVILRCVPISNHLYFYWYRQILGQKVEFLVSFYNNEISEKSEIFDDQFSVERPDGSNFTLKIRSTKLEDSAMYFCASTGFGYEQYFGPGTRLTVT.

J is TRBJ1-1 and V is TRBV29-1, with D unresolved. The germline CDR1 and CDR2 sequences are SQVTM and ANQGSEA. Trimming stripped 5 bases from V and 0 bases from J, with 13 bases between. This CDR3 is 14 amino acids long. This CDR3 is CSVRLLLMNTEAFF. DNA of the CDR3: TGCAGCGTTCGACTCCTGCTTATGAACACTGAAGCTTTCTTT.

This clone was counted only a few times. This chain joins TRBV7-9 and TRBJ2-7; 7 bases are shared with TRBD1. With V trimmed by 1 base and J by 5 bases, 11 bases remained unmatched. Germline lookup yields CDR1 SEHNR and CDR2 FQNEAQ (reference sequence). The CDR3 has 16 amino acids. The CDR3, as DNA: TGTGCCAGCAGCTTAGGGCAAAGACAGGGAGATAACGAGCAGTACTTC. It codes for CASSLGQRQGDNEQYF.

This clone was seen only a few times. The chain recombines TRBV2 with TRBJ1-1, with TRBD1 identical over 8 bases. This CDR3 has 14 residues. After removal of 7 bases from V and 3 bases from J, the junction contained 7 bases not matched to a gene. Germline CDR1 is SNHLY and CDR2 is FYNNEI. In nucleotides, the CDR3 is TGTGCCAGCATCCTTTTGGGACAGGACACTGAAGCTTTCTTT. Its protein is CASILLGQDTEAFF.

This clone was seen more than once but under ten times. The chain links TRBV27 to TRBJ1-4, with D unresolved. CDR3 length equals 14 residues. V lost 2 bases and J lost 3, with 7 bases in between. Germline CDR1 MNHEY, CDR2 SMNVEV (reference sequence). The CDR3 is CASSLTSANEKLFF. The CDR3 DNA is TGTGCCAGCAGTTTAACGTCAGCTAATGAAAAACTGTTTTTT.

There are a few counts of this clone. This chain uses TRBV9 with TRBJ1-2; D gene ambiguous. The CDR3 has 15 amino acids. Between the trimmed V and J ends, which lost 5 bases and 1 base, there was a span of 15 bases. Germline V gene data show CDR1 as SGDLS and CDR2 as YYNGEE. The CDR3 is CASSLNPSVNYGYTF. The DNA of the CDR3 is TGTGCCAGCAGTCTTAACCCCAGCGTTAACTATGGCTACACCTTC.

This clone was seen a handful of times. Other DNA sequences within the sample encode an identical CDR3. Here the CDR3 reads CASSLAAETQYF. CDR3 in DNA: TGTGCCAGCAGCTTAGCAGCGGAGACCCAGTACTTC. This chain connects TRBV7-9 to TRBJ2-5; D uncertain. The CDR3 is 12 residues long. Germline V gene lookup returns CDR1 SEHNR and CDR2 FQNEAQ (reference sequence). V was cut by 0 bases and J by 5 bases, with 4 bases left in between.

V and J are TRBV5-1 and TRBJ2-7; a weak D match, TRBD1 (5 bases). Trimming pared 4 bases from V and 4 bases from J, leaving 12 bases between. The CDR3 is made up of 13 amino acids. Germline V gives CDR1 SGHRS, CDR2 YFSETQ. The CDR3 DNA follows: TGCGCCAGCAGCCGGACACTTGGTTACGAGCAGTACTTC. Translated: CASSRTLGYEQYF. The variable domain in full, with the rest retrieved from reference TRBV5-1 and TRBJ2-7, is KAGVTQTPRYLIKTRGQQVTLSCSPISGHRSVSWYQQTPGQGLQFLFEYFSETQRNKGNFPGRFSGRQFSNSRSEMNVSTLELGDSALYLCASSRTLGYEQYFGPGTRLTVT.

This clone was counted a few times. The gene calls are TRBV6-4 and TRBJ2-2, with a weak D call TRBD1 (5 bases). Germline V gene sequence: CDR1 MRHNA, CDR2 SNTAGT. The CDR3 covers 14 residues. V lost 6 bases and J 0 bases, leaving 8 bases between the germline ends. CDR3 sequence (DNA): TGTGCCAGCAGGGCAGGGTCGAACACCGGGGAGCTGTTTTTT. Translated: CASRAGSNTGELFF.

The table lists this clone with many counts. CDR3 protein: CASSVGTSWDEQFF. CDR3 coding DNA: TGTGCCAGCAGCGTCGGGACTAGCTGGGATGAGCAGTTCTTC. The chain couples TRBV9 to TRBJ2-1; 9 nucleotides match TRBD2. Germline-derived CDR1 and CDR2 are SGDLS and YYNGEE. There are 14 residues in the CDR3. Trimming at V came to 2 bases and at J to 8 bases, leaving 5 bases not matched to a gene.

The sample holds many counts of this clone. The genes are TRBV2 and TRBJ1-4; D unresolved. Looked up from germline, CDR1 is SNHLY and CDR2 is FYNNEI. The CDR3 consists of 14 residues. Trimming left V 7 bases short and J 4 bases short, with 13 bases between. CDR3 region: CASNVNPRNEKLFF. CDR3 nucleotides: TGTGCCAGCAACGTGAACCCCCGTAATGAAAAACTGTTTTTT.